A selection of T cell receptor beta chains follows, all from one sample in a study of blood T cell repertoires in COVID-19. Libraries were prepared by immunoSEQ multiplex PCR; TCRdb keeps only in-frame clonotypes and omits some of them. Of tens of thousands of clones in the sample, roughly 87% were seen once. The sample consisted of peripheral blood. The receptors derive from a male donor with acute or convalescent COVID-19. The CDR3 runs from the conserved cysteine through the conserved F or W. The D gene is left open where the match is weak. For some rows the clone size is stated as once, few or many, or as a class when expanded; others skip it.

TGTGCCAGCAGCTTGGGAGCAGGGGATAGTCAGCCCCAGCATTTT	CASSLGAGDSQPQHF	TRBJ1-5	.	15	.	TRBV5-6
TGTGCCAGCAGCCCACAGACTAGCAATCAGCCCCAGCATTTT	CASSPQTSNQPQHF	TRBJ1-5	.	14	.	TRBV6-6
TGTGCCAGCAGCCAACCTCCCGGGACATCTGGGGCTGAAGCTTTCTTT	CASSQPPGTSGAEAFF	TRBJ1-1	.	16	few	TRBV4-2
TGTGCCACCAGCAGAGGGCGGTCGAATCAGCCCCAGCATTTT	CATSRGRSNQPQHF	TRBJ1-5	.	14	.	TRBV15
TGTGCCAGCAGTGAAGCGGTACAGGGGAGTTCACCCCTCCACTTT	CASSEAVQGSSPLHF	TRBJ1-6	TRBD1	15	.	TRBV6-1
TGTGCCTGGAGTTCGGCAGGGCAAGAGCAGTACTTC	CAWSSAGQEQYF	TRBJ2-7	.	12	.	TRBV30
TGTGCCAGCAGCAGGACACCTTACGAGCAGTACTTC	CASSRTPYEQYF	TRBJ2-7	.	12	few	TRBV7-9
TGTGCCAGCAGCTTAAATAAAGAGACCCAGTACTTC	CASSLNKETQYF	TRBJ2-5	.	12	.	TRBV7-2
TGTGCCAGTGAAGCGGGCGGGGGGGCCGGTGAGCAGTTCTTC	CASEAGGGAGEQFF	TRBJ2-1	TRBD2	14	.	TRBV7-8
TGTGCCATCGCCACCAACCCTAGCGGGGGCGGGGATGAGCAGTTCTTC	CAIATNPSGGGDEQFF	TRBJ2-1	TRBD2	16	.	TRBV10-3
TGCGCCAGCAGCTTTACTACAGGGGGAATTGACACCATATATTTT	CASSFTTGGIDTIYF	TRBJ1-3	TRBD1	15	.	TRBV5-1
TGTGCCAGCAGCTTACGGACTAGCGGGGACAGCTCCTACGAGCAGTACTTC	CASSLRTSGDSSYEQYF	TRBJ2-7	TRBD2	17	few	TRBV7-9
TGTGCCAGCAGCCCAGTGGGGCAGGACAACTATGGCTACACCTTC	CASSPVGQDNYGYTF	TRBJ1-2	.	15	.	TRBV4-2
TGTGCCAGCAGCTTGTACAGCAATGAGCAGTTCTTC	CASSLYSNEQFF	TRBJ2-1	.	12	.	TRBV5-6
TGCGCCAGCAGCTTGGGAGGGGCGCGGGGTCAGCCCCAGCATTTT	CASSLGGARGQPQHF	TRBJ1-5	.	15	.	TRBV5-1
TGTGCCAGCCGACCGAGGGGGTACTCTGGAAACACCATATATTTT	CASRPRGYSGNTIYF	TRBJ1-3	.	15	.	TRBV6-5
TGTGCCACCAGCAGAGAGTTCCAGGGAAGGCTGAACACTGAAGCTTTCTTT	CATSREFQGRLNTEAFF	TRBJ1-1	.	17	.	TRBV15
TGTGCCATCAGTGAGCCCCCAGGGCCAAATTCACCCCTCCACTTT	CAISEPPGPNSPLHF	TRBJ1-6	.	15	.	TRBV10-3
TGCGCCAGCAGCCTAGCCCCAGGGGGCGGGGAGACCCAGTACTTC	CASSLAPGGGETQYF	TRBJ2-5	TRBD1	15	.	TRBV5-1
TGTGCCAGCAGTGACTCGAAGGGGTCCGATGGCTACACCTTC	CASSDSKGSDGYTF	TRBJ1-2	.	14	.	TRBV6-4
TGTGCCAGCAGCACCCCGACAGGGGGCGGAGAAAAACTGTTTTTT	CASSTPTGGGEKLFF	TRBJ1-4	TRBD1	15	.	TRBV7-2
TGTGCCTTCGCACACGGGGAGCTGTTTTTT	CAFAHGELFF	TRBJ2-2	.	10	.	TRBV30
TGTGCCAGCAACGGACAGGGGGGAGGTGGCTACACCTTC	CASNGQGGGGYTF	TRBJ1-2	TRBD1	13	.	TRBV27